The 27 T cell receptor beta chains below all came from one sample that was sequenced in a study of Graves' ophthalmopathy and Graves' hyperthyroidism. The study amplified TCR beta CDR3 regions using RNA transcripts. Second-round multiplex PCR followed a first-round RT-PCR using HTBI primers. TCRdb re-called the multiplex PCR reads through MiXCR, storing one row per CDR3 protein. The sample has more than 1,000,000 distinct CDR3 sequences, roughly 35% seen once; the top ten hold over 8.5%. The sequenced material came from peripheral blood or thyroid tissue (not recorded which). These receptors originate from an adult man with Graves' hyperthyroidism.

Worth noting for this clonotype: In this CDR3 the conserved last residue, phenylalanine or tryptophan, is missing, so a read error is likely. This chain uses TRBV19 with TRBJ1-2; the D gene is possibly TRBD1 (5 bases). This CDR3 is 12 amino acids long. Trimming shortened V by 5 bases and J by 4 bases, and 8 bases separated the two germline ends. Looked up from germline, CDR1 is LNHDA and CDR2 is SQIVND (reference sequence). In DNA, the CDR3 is TGTGCCAGTAGTCCAGGGAGCTATGGCTACACCCTC. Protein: CASSPGSYGYTL.

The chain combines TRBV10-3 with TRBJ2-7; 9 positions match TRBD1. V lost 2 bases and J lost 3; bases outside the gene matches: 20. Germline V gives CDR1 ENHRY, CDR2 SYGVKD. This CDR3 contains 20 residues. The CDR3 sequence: CAISEPIRPGTGSDGYEQYF. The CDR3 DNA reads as TGTGCCATCAGTGAGCCGATCAGACCAGGGACAGGGTCGGACGGCTACGAGCAGTACTTC.

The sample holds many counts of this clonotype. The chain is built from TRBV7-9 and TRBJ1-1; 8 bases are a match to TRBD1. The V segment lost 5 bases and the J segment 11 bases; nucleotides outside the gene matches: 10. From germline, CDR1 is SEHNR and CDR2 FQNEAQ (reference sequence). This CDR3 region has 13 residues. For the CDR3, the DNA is TGTGCCAGCAGCCCTACCCAGGGGGCTCGGGCTTTCTTT. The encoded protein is CASSPTQGARAFF.

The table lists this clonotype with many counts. Here the CDR3 DNA reads TGCAGTGCGAATGGAAGCCCAGGAGTGAACACTGAAGCTTTCTTT. It translates to CSANGSPGVNTEAFF. The chain has TRBV20-1 and TRBJ1-1, with D uncertain. The CDR3 contains 15 residues. Trimming removed 6 bases from V and 0 bases from J, with 17 bases in between. The V gene's germline CDR1 is DFQATT and CDR2 SNEGSKA (reference sequence).

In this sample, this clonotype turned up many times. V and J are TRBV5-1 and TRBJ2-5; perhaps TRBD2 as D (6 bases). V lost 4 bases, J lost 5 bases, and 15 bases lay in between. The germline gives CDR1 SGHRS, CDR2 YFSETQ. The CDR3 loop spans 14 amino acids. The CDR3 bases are TGCGCCAGCAGCGGCGGGACCCCCGGGGAGACCCAGTACTTC. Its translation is CASSGGTPGETQYF.

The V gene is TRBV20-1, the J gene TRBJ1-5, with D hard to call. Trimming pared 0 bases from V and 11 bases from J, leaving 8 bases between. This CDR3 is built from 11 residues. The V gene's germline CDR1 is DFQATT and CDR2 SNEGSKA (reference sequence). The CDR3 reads CSARDFGTQHF. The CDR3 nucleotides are TGCAGTGCTAGAGATTTCGGGACCCAGCATTTT.

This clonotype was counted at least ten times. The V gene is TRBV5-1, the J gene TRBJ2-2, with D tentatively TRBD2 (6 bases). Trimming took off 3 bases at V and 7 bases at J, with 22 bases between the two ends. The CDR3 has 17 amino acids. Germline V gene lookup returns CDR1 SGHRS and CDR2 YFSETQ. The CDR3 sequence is CASSSTPGGPPDGELFF. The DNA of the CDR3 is TGCGCCAGCAGCTCAACGCCCGGGGGACCACCTGACGGGGAGCTGTTTTTT.

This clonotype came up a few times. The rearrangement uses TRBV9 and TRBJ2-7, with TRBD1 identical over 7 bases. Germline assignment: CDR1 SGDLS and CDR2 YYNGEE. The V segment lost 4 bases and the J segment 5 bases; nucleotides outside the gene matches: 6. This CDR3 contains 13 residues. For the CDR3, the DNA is TGTGCCAGCAGCTCTCACAGGGGCGACGAGCAGTACTTC. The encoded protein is CASSSHRGDEQYF.

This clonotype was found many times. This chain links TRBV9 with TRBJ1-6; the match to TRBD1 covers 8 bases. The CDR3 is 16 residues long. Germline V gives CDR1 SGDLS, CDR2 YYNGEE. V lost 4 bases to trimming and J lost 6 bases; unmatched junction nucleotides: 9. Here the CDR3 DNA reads TGTGCCAGCAGCCTAGACAGGGGTAACACTAATTCACCCCTCCACTTT. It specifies CASSLDRGNTNSPLHF.

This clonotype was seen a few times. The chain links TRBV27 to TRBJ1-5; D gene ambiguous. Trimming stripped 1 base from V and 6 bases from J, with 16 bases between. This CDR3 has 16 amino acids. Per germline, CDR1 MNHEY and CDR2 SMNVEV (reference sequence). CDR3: CASSLWAVHPAQPQHF. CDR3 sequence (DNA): TGTGCCAGCAGTTTATGGGCGGTACACCCGGCTCAGCCCCAGCATTTT.

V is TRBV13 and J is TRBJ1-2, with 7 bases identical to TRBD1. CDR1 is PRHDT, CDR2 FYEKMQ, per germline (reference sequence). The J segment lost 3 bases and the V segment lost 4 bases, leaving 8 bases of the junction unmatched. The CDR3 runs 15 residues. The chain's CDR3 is CASSSGTANYYGYTF. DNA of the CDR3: TGTGCCAGCAGCTCCGGGACAGCTAATTACTATGGCTACACCTTC.

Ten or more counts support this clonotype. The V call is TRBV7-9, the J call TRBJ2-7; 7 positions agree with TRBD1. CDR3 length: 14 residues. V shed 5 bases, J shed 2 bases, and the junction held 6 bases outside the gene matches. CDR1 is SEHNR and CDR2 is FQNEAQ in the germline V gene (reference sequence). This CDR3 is CASSPGQSTYEQYF. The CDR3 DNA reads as TGTGCCAGCAGCCCGGGACAGTCCACCTACGAGCAGTACTTC.

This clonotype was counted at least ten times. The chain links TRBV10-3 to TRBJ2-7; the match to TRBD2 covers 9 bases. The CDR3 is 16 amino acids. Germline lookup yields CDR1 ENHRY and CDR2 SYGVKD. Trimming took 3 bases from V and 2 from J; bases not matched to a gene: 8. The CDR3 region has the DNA TGTGCCATCAGTGAACCTAGCGGGACCGACCCCTACGAGCAGTACTTC. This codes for CAISEPSGTDPYEQYF.

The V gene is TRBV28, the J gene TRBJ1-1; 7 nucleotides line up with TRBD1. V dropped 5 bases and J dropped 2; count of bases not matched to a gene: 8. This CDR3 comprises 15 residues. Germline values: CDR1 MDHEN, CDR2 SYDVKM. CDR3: CASSEVAGGNTEAFF. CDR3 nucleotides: TGTGCCAGCAGTGAGGTTGCAGGGGGAAACACTGAAGCTTTCTTT.

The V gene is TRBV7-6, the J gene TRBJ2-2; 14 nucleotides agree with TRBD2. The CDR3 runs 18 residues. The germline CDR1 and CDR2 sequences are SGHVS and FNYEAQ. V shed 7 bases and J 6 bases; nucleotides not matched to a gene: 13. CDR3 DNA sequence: TGTGCCAGCACCGACACCGGGACTAGCGGGAGTCGGTCCGGGGAGCTGTTTTTT. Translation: CASTDTGTSGSRSGELFF.

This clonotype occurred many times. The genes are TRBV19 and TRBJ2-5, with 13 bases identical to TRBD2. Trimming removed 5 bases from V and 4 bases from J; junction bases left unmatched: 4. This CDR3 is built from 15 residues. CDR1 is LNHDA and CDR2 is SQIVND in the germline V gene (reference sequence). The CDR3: CASSPGTSGAETQYF. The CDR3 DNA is TGTGCCAGTAGTCCCGGGACTAGCGGGGCAGAGACCCAGTACTTC.

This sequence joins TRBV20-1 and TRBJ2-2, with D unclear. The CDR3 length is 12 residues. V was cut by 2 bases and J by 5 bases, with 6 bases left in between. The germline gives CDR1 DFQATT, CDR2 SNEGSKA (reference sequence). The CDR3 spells CSARRRTGELFF. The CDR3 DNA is TGCAGTGCTAGACGTAGAACCGGGGAGCTGTTTTTT.

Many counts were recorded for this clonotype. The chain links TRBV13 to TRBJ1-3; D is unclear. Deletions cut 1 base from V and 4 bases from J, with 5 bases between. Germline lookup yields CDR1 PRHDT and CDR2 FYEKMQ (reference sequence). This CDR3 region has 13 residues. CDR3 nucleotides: TGTGCCAGCAGCTTAGAAGTCGGAAACACCATATATTTT. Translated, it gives CASSLEVGNTIYF. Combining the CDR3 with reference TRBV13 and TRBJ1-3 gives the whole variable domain AAGVIQSPRHLIKEKRETATLKCYPIPRHDTVYWYQQGPGQDPQFLISFYEKMQSDKGSIPDRFSAQQFSDYHSELNMSSLELGDSALYFCASSLEVGNTIYFGEGSWLTVV.

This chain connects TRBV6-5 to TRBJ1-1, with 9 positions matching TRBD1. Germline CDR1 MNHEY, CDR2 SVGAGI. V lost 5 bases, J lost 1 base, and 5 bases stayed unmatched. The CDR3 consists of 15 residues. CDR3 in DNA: TGTGCCAGCAGTACAGGGGGCGCCGGGAACACTGAAGCTTTCTTT. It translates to CASSTGGAGNTEAFF.

This CDR3 is CASSPGGGFTDTQYF. The CDR3 bases are TGTGCCAGCAGTCCGGGAGGAGGGTTCACAGATACGCAGTATTTT. This chain connects TRBV2 to TRBJ2-3; 7 bases are shared with TRBD2. Germline values: CDR1 SNHLY, CDR2 FYNNEI. The length of the CDR3 is 15 residues. V trimming: 5 bases; J trimming: 2 bases; junction bases outside the gene matches: 7.

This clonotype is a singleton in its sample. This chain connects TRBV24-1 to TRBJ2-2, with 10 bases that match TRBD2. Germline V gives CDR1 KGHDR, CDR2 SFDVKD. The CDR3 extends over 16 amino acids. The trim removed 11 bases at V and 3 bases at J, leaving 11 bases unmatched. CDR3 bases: TGTGCCAGCACTGAGCTAGCGGGAGTATACACCGGGGAGCTGTTTTTT. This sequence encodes CASTELAGVYTGELFF.

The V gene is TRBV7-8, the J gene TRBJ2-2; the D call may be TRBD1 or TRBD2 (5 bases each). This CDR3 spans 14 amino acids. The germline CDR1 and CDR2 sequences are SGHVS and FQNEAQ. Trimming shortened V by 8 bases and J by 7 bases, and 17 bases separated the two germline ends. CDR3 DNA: TGTGCCAGCTCACCGTGGCAGGGAGTCGGGGAGCTGTTTTTT. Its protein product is CASSPWQGVGELFF.

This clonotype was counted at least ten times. The CDR3 DNA is TGTGCCAGCAGTGAAGAGGGGGCCGGGACTGAAGCTTTCTTT. It yields the protein CASSEEGAGTEAFF. This chain connects TRBV2 to TRBJ1-1, with TRBD1 matching over 7 bases. The CDR3 length is 14 residues. Germline V gives CDR1 SNHLY, CDR2 FYNNEI. Trimming took 1 base from V and 5 from J; bases not matched to a gene: 4.

The CDR3 region is CASSLSLATAASEKLFF. The DNA of the CDR3 is TGTGCCAGCAGTTTATCCCTCGCGACAGCAGCTAGTGAAAAACTGTTTTTT. The chain couples TRBV12-3 or TRBV12-4 to TRBJ1-4, with D perhaps matching TRBD1 (5 bases). V was shortened by 2 bases and J by 7 bases, with 20 bases between the two germline ends. The CDR3 totals 17 residues.

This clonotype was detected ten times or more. DNA for the CDR3: TGCGCCAGCAGCCCCTCTAGCGGAATTGGTGAAAAACTGTTTTTT. Protein sequence: CASSPSSGIGEKLFF. This chain uses TRBV5-1 with TRBJ1-4; D is unresolved. Germline V gives CDR1 SGHRS, CDR2 YFSETQ. This CDR3 region has 15 residues. The V end lost 4 bases, the J end lost 7 bases, and 17 bases lay between the germline ends.

CDR3 amino acids: CAISAGISGANVLTF. CDR3 coding DNA: TGTGCCATCAGCGCAGGGATCTCTGGGGCCAACGTCCTGACTTTC. V is TRBV10-3 and J is TRBJ2-6, with D possibly TRBD1 on 5 matching bases. V lost 6 bases and J lost 0, with 9 bases in between. The CDR3 covers 15 residues. The germline CDR1 and CDR2 sequences are ENHRY and SYGVKD.

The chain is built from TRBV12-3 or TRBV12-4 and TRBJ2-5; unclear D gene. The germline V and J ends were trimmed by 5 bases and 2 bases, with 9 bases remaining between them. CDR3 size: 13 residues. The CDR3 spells CASSLQMQETQYF. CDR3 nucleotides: TGTGCCAGCAGTCTACAGATGCAAGAGACCCAGTACTTC.